This T cell receptor beta chain was profiled in a study of T-cell reconstitution after alpha-beta-depleted transplantation in children. Preparing the TCRbeta library involved the use of unique molecular identifiers. TCRdb ran MiXCR on the PCR reads and lists one entry per CDR3 protein. The sample records 540,000 or so distinct CDR3 sequences, 20% to 25% being singletons. Study results and limitations: Some patients' high day-60 TCRbeta diversity was traced to surviving recipient T cells and thymic progenitors. Several hundred graft clones that had expanded were reportedly the source of alpha-beta T cells about two months after transplant. Newly generated T cells supplied most T-cell counts and diversity one year post-transplant.

This clonotype occurred a few times. Its antigen is still unknown. The source material was PBMCs, mostly from graft donor cells, sampled 360 days after TCRalphabeta/CD19-depleted stem cell transplant. The source of this sequence is a boy younger than two who had a stem cell transplant for acute myeloid leukemia, so the T cells may come from the graft donor.

CDR3 in amino acids: CSASERGRYEQFF. The CDR3 DNA follows: TGCAGTGCTAGCGAGAGAGGGAGGTATGAGCAGTTCTTC. The genes are TRBV20-1 and TRBJ2-1; D might be TRBD2 (6 bases). Trimming left V 3 bases short and J 8 bases short, with 14 bases between. The CDR3 contains 13 residues. Germline-derived CDR1 and CDR2 are DFQATT and SNEGSKA (reference sequence).